The 2 T cell receptor beta chains in this list originate from one sample, sequenced in a study of cytomegalovirus exposure and HLA in healthy donors. Sequencing used immunoSEQ multiplex PCR; TCRdb keeps in-frame clones, though not all of them. The data contain 80,000 to 100,000 clones, about 90% of them singletons. Sample: PBMCs. The source of these receptors is a man between 18 and 35 years old in good health and CMV-seropositive.

The chain carries TRBV7-9 and TRBJ2-7; D unresolved. CDR1 and CDR2 from the germline V gene are SEHNR and FQNEAQ (reference sequence). This CDR3 spans 15 amino acids. Trimming pared 2 bases from V and 1 base from J, leaving 12 bases between. The CDR3 DNA sequence: TGTGCCAGCAGCTTAAACTCGGCGGAGTCCTACGAGCAGTACTTC. This sequence encodes CASSLNSAESYEQYF.

The V and J genes are TRBV7-9 and TRBJ2-7; TRBD1 aligns across 8 bases. Trimming cost V 2 bases and J 5 bases; bases outside gene matches: 8. Germline V gives CDR1 SEHNR, CDR2 FQNEAQ (reference sequence). The length of the CDR3 is 15 residues. CDR3 loop: CASSLFPGGFDEQYF. The DNA for the CDR3 is TGTGCCAGCAGCTTATTTCCAGGGGGCTTCGACGAGCAGTACTTC. The variable domain in full, completed from reference TRBV7-9 and TRBJ2-7, reads DTGVSQNPRHKITKRGQNVTFRCDPISEHNRLYWYRQTLGQGPEFLTYFQNEAQLEKSRLLSDRFSAERPKGSFSTLEIQRTEQGDSAMYLCASSLFPGGFDEQYFGPGTRLTVT.